A single sample gave rise to the 19 T cell receptor beta chains below, sequenced in a study of OX40 agonist ivuxolimab in advanced cancers. The assay was immunoSEQ multiplex PCR, and TCRdb's table has in-frame clones only and misses some. Of over 100,000 clones listed, over 85% are singletons. The source was CD4+ or CD8+ T cells sorted from blood, collected in a trial of the OX40 agonist ivuxolimab. These receptors all stem from an adult with an advanced solid tumor such as melanoma, head and neck, liver or kidney cancer.

V usage is TRBV7-9 and J usage is TRBJ1-2; TRBD1 is a possible D gene (6 bases). Trimming removed 5 bases at V and 8 bases at J, with 27 bases between. The CDR3 runs to 17 residues. CDR1 and CDR2 from the germline V gene are SEHNR and FQNEAQ (reference sequence). CDR3 sequence reads: CASSRTTGISTSLGYTF. The CDR3 nucleotides read TGTGCCAGCAGCCGAACCACAGGGATCTCTACTTCTTTGGGCTACACCTTC. Full variable domain (remainder filled in from reference TRBV7-9 and TRBJ1-2): DTGVSQNPRHKITKRGQNVTFRCDPISEHNRLYWYRQTLGQGPEFLTYFQNEAQLEKSRLLSDRFSAERPKGSFSTLEIQRTEQGDSAMYLCASSRTTGISTSLGYTFGSGTRLTVV.

This clone was recorded only once. The V gene is TRBV6-5, the J gene TRBJ1-1; D is uncertain. The V and J ends lost 6 bases and 3 bases respectively, with 11 bases between them. There are 13 residues in the CDR3. In germline, CDR1 is MNHEY, CDR2 SVGAGI. CDR3 nucleotide sequence: TGTGCCAGCAGCTTCGCGGGATACACTGAAGCTTTCTTT. It translates to CASSFAGYTEAFF.

A single count supports this clone. The rearrangement links TRBV5-1 to TRBJ1-2; 9 nucleotides align to TRBD1. V lost 0 bases and J lost 5; bases outside the gene matches: 8. The CDR3 is 16 residues long. CDR1 and CDR2 (germline): SGHRS, YFSETQ. The CDR3 here is CASSLAPRDRVYGYTF. CDR3 nucleotide sequence: TGCGCCAGCAGCTTGGCGCCCCGGGACAGGGTTTATGGCTACACCTTC.

This chain uses TRBV7-3 with TRBJ1-1; 7 bases are a match to TRBD1. Looked up from germline, CDR1 is SGHTA and CDR2 is FQGTGA. This CDR3 region has 14 residues. Germline trimming cut 3 bases from V and 1 base from J; bases unmatched to any gene: 2. The CDR3 here is CASSLGTANTEAFF. The DNA for the CDR3 is TGTGCCAGCAGCTTGGGGACAGCGAACACTGAAGCTTTCTTT.

J is TRBJ2-3 and V is TRBV29-1; D is possibly TRBD1 or TRBD2 (6 bases each). The CDR3 totals 14 residues. The V gene lost 2 bases and the J gene lost 5 bases, with 14 bases spanning the gap. Germline lookup yields CDR1 SQVTM and CDR2 ANQGSEA. The CDR3 region is CSVETGRPGDTQYF. The CDR3, as DNA: TGCAGCGTTGAAACAGGGAGGCCAGGAGATACGCAGTATTTT.

The chain uses TRBV5-1 and TRBJ2-1; tentatively, D is TRBD1 (6 bases). Trimming cost V 0 bases and J 9 bases, with 13 bases left between them. Per germline, CDR1 SGHRS and CDR2 YFSETQ. CDR3 length: 14 residues. The CDR3 bases are TGCGCCAGCAGCTTGGGGCAGGGGCTCGGTGAGCAGTTCTTC. Translation gives CASSLGQGLGEQFF.

The V call is TRBV18, the J call TRBJ1-3; D gene ambiguous. The V and J ends lost 3 bases and 0 bases respectively, with 9 bases between them. Germline CDR1 is KGHSH and CDR2 is LQKENI. The CDR3 extends over 15 amino acids. CDR3 nucleotide sequence: TGTGCCAGCTCACCGGCAAGGAGCTCTGGAAACACCATATATTTT. It codes for CASSPARSSGNTIYF. Supplemented by reference TRBV18 and TRBJ1-3, the full variable domain reads NAGVMQNPRHLVRRRGQEARLRCSPMKGHSHVYWYRQLPEEGLKFMVYLQKENIIDESGMPKERFSAEFPKEGPSILRIQQVVRGDSAAYFCASSPARSSGNTIYFGEGSWLTVV.

The chain employs TRBV28 and TRBJ2-5; the D is unclear. The V gene lost 6 bases and the J gene lost 5 bases, with 10 bases spanning the gap. The CDR3 has 12 amino acids. Germline CDR1 and CDR2: MDHEN and SYDVKM. The CDR3 nucleotides are TGTGCCAGCAGGACCAAAATGGAGACCCAGTACTTC. Protein: CASRTKMETQYF.

The genes are TRBV14 and TRBJ1-2, with 8 nucleotides matching TRBD1. Germline V gene lookup returns CDR1 SGHDN and CDR2 FVKESK. The CDR3 runs 15 residues. Trimming at V came to 6 bases and at J to 6 bases, leaving 12 bases not matched to a gene. The CDR3 DNA reads TGTGCCAGCAGAGAATCAGGGGGCGCATATAATGGCTACACCTTC. Its translation is CASRESGGAYNGYTF.

This chain joins TRBV7-9 and TRBJ1-6; 9 nucleotides line up with TRBD1. V was clipped by 5 bases and J by 9 bases; unmatched bases: 11. Germline values: CDR1 SEHNR, CDR2 FQNEAQ (reference sequence). The CDR3 contains 16 residues. The DNA of the CDR3 is TGTGCCAGCAGCCCCATTGAGGGACAGGGTAGTTCACCCCTCCACTTT. Amino acids: CASSPIEGQGSSPLHF. The whole variable domain, remainder taken from reference TRBV7-9 and TRBJ1-6, is DTGVSQNPRHKITKRGQNVTFRCDPISEHNRLYWYRQTLGQGPEFLTYFQNEAQLEKSRLLSDRFSAERPKGSFSTLEIQRTEQGDSAMYLCASSPIEGQGSSPLHFGNGTRLTVT.

This clone was seen just once. The chain has TRBV28 and TRBJ2-1; D is perhaps TRBD2 (7 bases). CDR1 and CDR2 from the germline V gene are MDHEN and SYDVKM. This CDR3 has 16 residues. Trimming cost V 5 bases and J 7 bases, with 21 bases left between them. CDR3 residues: CASSLGGARGLNEQFF. CDR3 nucleotides: TGTGCCAGCAGTCTAGGGGGGGCGCGGGGACTAAATGAGCAGTTCTTC.

This clone came up a few times. The chain joins TRBV7-7 to TRBJ1-1; unclear D gene. The CDR3 consists of 13 residues. Between the trimmed V and J ends, which lost 5 bases and 5 bases, there was a span of 12 bases. Germline CDR1 is SSHAT and CDR2 is FNYEAQ (reference sequence). CDR3 in DNA: TGTGCCAGCAGCGCCAGAAAAGGGACTGAAGCTTTCTTT. This translates into CASSARKGTEAFF. The full variable domain, in which reference TRBV7-7 and TRBJ1-1 provide the parts outside the CDR3, is GAGVSQSPRYKVTKRGQDVTLRCDPISSHATLYWYQQALGQGPEFLTYFNYEAQPDKSGLPSDRFSAERPEGSISTLTIQRTEQRDSAMYRCASSARKGTEAFFGQGTRLTVV.

The chain recombines TRBV2 with TRBJ2-7, with 7 bases identical to TRBD1. Germline lookup yields CDR1 SNHLY and CDR2 FYNNEI. The trim removed 6 bases at V and 5 bases at J, leaving 10 bases unmatched. The CDR3 loop spans 14 amino acids. The CDR3, as DNA: TGTGCCAGCAGAGCTCCAGGGGGTCCGAACGAGCAGTACTTC. It yields the protein CASRAPGGPNEQYF.

The CDR3 loop reads CASSPHRVLTEAFF. The CDR3 DNA follows: TGTGCCAGCAGCCCACACAGGGTTCTGACTGAAGCTTTCTTT. V is TRBV28 and J is TRBJ1-1; perhaps TRBD1 as D (6 bases). V lost 6 bases and J lost 5, with 16 bases in between. In germline, CDR1 is MDHEN, CDR2 SYDVKM. This CDR3 spans 14 amino acids.

The chain employs TRBV7-8 and TRBJ2-1; D is undetermined. With 5 bases removed from V and 8 bases from J, the gap between germline ends came to 16 bases. CDR3 size: 14 residues. The V gene's germline CDR1 is SGHVS and CDR2 FQNEAQ. CDR3 nucleotide sequence: TGTGCCAGCAGCACCCCCGGCAGCGATTATGAGCAGTTCTTC. Residues: CASSTPGSDYEQFF.

The V gene is TRBV5-1, the J gene TRBJ2-7; D is possibly TRBD1 or TRBD2 (5 bases each). This CDR3 has 17 amino acids. With 4 bases removed from V and 5 bases from J, the gap between germline ends came to 25 bases. The V gene's germline CDR1 is SGHRS and CDR2 YFSETQ. CDR3 nucleotide sequence: TGCGCCAGCAGCCCATCGCTCGGGCAGGGAGTTTCCGACGAGCAGTACTTC. Protein: CASSPSLGQGVSDEQYF.

V is TRBV6-5 and J is TRBJ2-5; D uncertain. CDR1 MNHEY and CDR2 SVGAGI come from the germline V gene. The length of the CDR3 is 14 residues. V lost 2 bases and J 2 bases, leaving 9 bases between the germline ends. CDR3 sequence (DNA): TGTGCCAGCAGTTACAGGGCAGGACAAGAGACCCAGTACTTC. Translation gives CASSYRAGQETQYF.

This clone was observed a single time. V is TRBV6-1 and J is TRBJ2-7, with 10 bases identical to TRBD1. The CDR3 covers 16 residues. The V gene's germline CDR1 is MNHNS and CDR2 SASEGT. The V gene end was trimmed by 4 bases and the J gene end by 0 bases; junction bases not matched to a gene: 6. CDR3 residues: CASSGADRGFSYEQYF. CDR3 DNA sequence: TGTGCCAGCAGTGGGGCGGACAGGGGGTTCTCCTACGAGCAGTACTTC.

This chain joins TRBV2 and TRBJ2-1; D is uncertain. CDR3 size: 11 residues. The V gene lost 0 bases and the J gene lost 15 bases, with 9 bases spanning the gap. The germline gives CDR1 SNHLY, CDR2 FYNNEI. The CDR3 bases are TGTGCCAGCAGTGAAGCGACCCGGCGGTTCTTC. Residues: CASSEATRRFF.